These 28 T cell receptor beta chains came from one sample sequenced in a study of T-cell memory formation after mild COVID-19. TCRdb reanalysed the 5' RACE reads using MiXCR and keeps one entry per CDR3 protein. This table has around 530,000 distinct CDR3 sequences, approximately 21% appearing once. Sequencing was performed on PBMCs or a T cell subset sorted from them (not recorded which). The source is an adult woman who had mild COVID-19 (a few samples of this study predate the infection). Cell type and time point are not known.

This clonotype showed up just a few times. The chain carries TRBV7-3 and TRBJ2-3, with D possibly matching TRBD2 (5 bases). V shed 5 bases and J shed 3 bases, with 12 bases lying between them. CDR3 length: 14 residues. Germline CDR1 reads SGHTA; CDR2 reads FQGTGA. CDR3 DNA: TGTGCCAGCAGCGCCTCCGGGGAAACAGATACGCAGTATTTT. Encoded protein: CASSASGETDTQYF.

The V call is TRBV20-1, the J call TRBJ1-2, with D perhaps TRBD1 (6 bases). In germline, CDR1 is DFQATT, CDR2 SNEGSKA (reference sequence). This CDR3 has 14 residues. V shed 1 base and J shed 7 bases, with 16 bases lying between them. Here the CDR3 DNA reads TGCAGTGCTAGAGCCTCGCGGGGGGCCGGTGGCTACACCTTC. Its translation is CSARASRGAGGYTF.

This rearrangement joins TRBV19 to TRBJ1-4, with D tentatively TRBD1 (5 bases). The CDR3 sequence is 13 residues long. V was clipped by 3 bases and J by 8 bases, with 10 bases between them. CDR1 LNHDA and CDR2 SQIVND come from the germline V gene (reference sequence). This CDR3 reads CASSINRGEKLFF. Here the CDR3 DNA reads TGTGCCAGTAGTATTAACCGGGGCGAAAAACTGTTTTTT.

V usage is TRBV15 and J usage is TRBJ1-6; D perhaps matches TRBD1 (5 bases). Trimming removed 8 bases from V and 10 bases from J, with 12 bases in between. This CDR3 is built from 12 residues. Germline V gives CDR1 LNHNV, CDR2 YYDKDF (reference sequence). This CDR3 is CATSRDQSPLHF. CDR3 bases: TGTGCCACCTCGAGGGACCAATCACCCCTCCACTTT.

A remark on this clonotype: One end of the junction does not line up with germline, which may come from a read error. The chain recombines TRBV24-1 with TRBJ1-2; 7 nucleotides line up with TRBD1. The CDR3 loop spans 12 amino acids. CDR1 KGHDR and CDR2 SFDVKD come from the germline V gene. The CDR3, as DNA: TGTGCCACCAGTGATTCCGGGACAGAGAGAGTCTTC. It codes for CATSDSGTERVF.

This clonotype was counted between two and nine times. This chain links TRBV4-1 with TRBJ1-5; D is unclear. There are 14 residues in the CDR3. In germline, CDR1 is MGHRA, CDR2 YSYEKL. V dropped 1 base and J dropped 7 bases, with 11 bases sitting between them. CDR3 coding DNA: TGCGCCAGCAGCCAAGTCCTCTCGGGACAGCCCCAGCATTTT. Its translation is CASSQVLSGQPQHF.

At least ten counts were recorded for this clonotype. The rearrangement joins TRBV12-3 or TRBV12-4 to TRBJ1-2; 10 bases are shared with TRBD1. This CDR3 spans 12 amino acids. V lost 6 bases and J lost 7; bases outside the gene matches: 2. The CDR3 bases are TGTGCCAGCAGGACAGGGGGCAGTGGCTACACCTTC. It specifies CASRTGGSGYTF.

In its sample, this clonotype was seen a few times. The chain carries TRBV24-1 and TRBJ2-4; the match to TRBD1 covers 7 bases. The germline V gene has CDR1 KGHDR and CDR2 SFDVKD. V gave up 5 bases and J gave up 10 bases; unmatched junction bases: 7. The CDR3 is 13 residues long. The CDR3 is CATSGDRTGIQYF. The CDR3 coding sequence is TGTGCCACCAGTGGAGACAGGACAGGTATTCAGTACTTC.

The chain carries TRBV10-3 and TRBJ2-1; perhaps TRBD2 as D (6 bases). CDR1 is ENHRY and CDR2 is SYGVKD in the germline V gene. CDR3 length equals 16 residues. V lost 0 bases, J lost 0 bases, and 9 bases lay in between. CDR3 DNA sequence: TGTGCCATCAGTGAGTCCGAGGGAGGCTCCTACAATGAGCAGTTCTTC. Protein: CAISESEGGSYNEQFF.

Only a few counts were recorded for this clonotype. V is TRBV25-1 and J is TRBJ2-7, with 7 bases that match TRBD1. There are 14 residues in the CDR3. V lost 6 bases and J lost 6; bases outside the gene matches: 11. The germline gives CDR1 MGHDK, CDR2 SYGVNS. The DNA for the CDR3 is TGTGCCAGCAGCAGGGACAGTTTCCTTAGCGAGCAGTACTTC. It yields the protein CASSRDSFLSEQYF.

The chain links TRBV5-1 to TRBJ1-4; 11 bases line up with TRBD1. The CDR3 contains 15 residues. V lost 4 bases and J lost 7; bases outside the gene matches: 6. Germline loops: CDR1 SGHRS, CDR2 YFSETQ. The CDR3 DNA is TGCGCCAGCAGCACATGGACAGGGGGCATTGAAAAACTGTTTTTT. It yields the protein CASSTWTGGIEKLFF.

This chain uses TRBV19 with TRBJ2-3, with 7 bases aligning to TRBD2. V was clipped by 8 bases and J by 9 bases; unmatched bases: 5. Per the germline V gene, CDR1 is LNHDA and CDR2 is SQIVND (reference sequence). The CDR3 is 11 amino acids. The CDR3 DNA reads TGTGCCAGTCAGCGGGGTGACACGCAGTATTTT. Translated, it gives CASQRGDTQYF. The full variable domain, its missing parts supplied by reference TRBV19 and TRBJ2-3, is DGGITQSPKYLFRKEGQNVTLSCEQNLNHDAMYWYRQDPGQGLRLIYYSQIVNDFQKGDIAEGYSVSREKKESFPLTVTSAQKNPTAFYLCASQRGDTQYFGPGTRLTVL.

V is TRBV30 and J is TRBJ2-1; 15 nucleotides match TRBD2. This CDR3 contains 16 residues. V was pared by 0 bases and J by 7 bases, with 4 bases of the junction left unmatched. CDR1 and CDR2 (germline): GTSNPN, SVGIG (reference sequence). CDR3 sequence: CAWSVRTSGRGNEQFF. DNA of the CDR3: TGTGCCTGGAGTGTCCGGACTAGCGGGAGGGGAAATGAGCAGTTCTTC.

The chain is built from TRBV29-1 and TRBJ1-1; D call uncertain. The CDR3 has 13 residues. Germline V gene data show CDR1 as SQVTM and CDR2 as ANQGSEA. Trimming took off 3 bases at V and 1 base at J, with 9 bases between the two ends. The chain's CDR3 is CSVDNRQNTEAFF. The CDR3 DNA sequence: TGCAGCGTTGACAACAGACAGAACACTGAAGCTTTCTTT.

This clonotype was seen a few times. This rearrangement joins TRBV20-1 to TRBJ2-5, with D perhaps TRBD1 or TRBD2 (7 bases each). Deletions cut 3 bases from V and 1 base from J, with 12 bases between. Germline values: CDR1 DFQATT, CDR2 SNEGSKA (reference sequence). This CDR3 comprises 14 residues. The CDR3 DNA sequence: TGCAGTGCTAGTCGGGGGGACAGCCAAGAGACCCAGTACTTC. Amino acid sequence: CSASRGDSQETQYF.

For the CDR3, the DNA is TGTGCCAGCAGCCCCCGTGGGACAGGGGCTGGGGTCACAGATACGCAGTATTTT. Translated: CASSPRGTGAGVTDTQYF. This rearrangement joins TRBV13 to TRBJ2-3; 10 nucleotides align to TRBD1. CDR3 length: 18 residues. The trim removed 5 bases at V and 2 bases at J, leaving 13 bases unmatched. The germline CDR1 and CDR2 sequences are PRHDT and FYEKMQ (reference sequence).

The chain links TRBV6-5 to TRBJ2-2; D gene unclear. The CDR3 loop spans 15 amino acids. In germline, CDR1 is MNHEY, CDR2 SVGAGI. V was shortened by 5 bases and J by 0 bases, with 10 bases between the two germline ends. CDR3 DNA sequence: TGTGCCAGCAGTAATACGTACGCGAACACCGGGGAGCTGTTTTTT. Amino acid sequence: CASSNTYANTGELFF.

This clonotype has a handful of counts. This sequence joins TRBV19 and TRBJ1-1; a weak D match, TRBD1 (6 bases). Germline CDR1 reads LNHDA; CDR2 reads SQIVND (reference sequence). This CDR3 is 14 amino acids long. V lost 6 bases and J lost 2, with 13 bases in between. Here the CDR3 DNA reads TGTGCCAGTAGGTACGGGACAAGTAACACTGAAGCTTTCTTT. It specifies CASRYGTSNTEAFF. Combining the CDR3 with reference TRBV19 and TRBJ1-1 gives the whole variable domain DGGITQSPKYLFRKEGQNVTLSCEQNLNHDAMYWYRQDPGQGLRLIYYSQIVNDFQKGDIAEGYSVSREKKESFPLTVTSAQKNPTAFYLCASRYGTSNTEAFFGQGTRLTVV.

This clonotype was observed once. The chain is built from TRBV12-3 or TRBV12-4 and TRBJ2-1, with a weak D call TRBD1 (5 bases). The CDR3 is 12 amino acids. Trimming took 7 bases from V and 9 from J, leaving 13 bases between them. The CDR3 spells CASKGDQGEQFF. The CDR3 DNA reads TGTGCCAGCAAAGGAGATCAGGGTGAGCAGTTCTTC.

CDR3 amino acids: CASSASTGVNTEAFF. In DNA form, the CDR3 reads TGTGCCAGCAGCGCCTCGACAGGGGTGAACACTGAAGCTTTCTTT. The gene calls are TRBV7-2 and TRBJ1-1; TRBD1 aligns across 8 bases. Trimming at V came to 5 bases and at J to 0 bases, leaving 5 bases not matched to a gene. The germline CDR1 and CDR2 sequences are SGHTA and FQGNSA. The CDR3 is made up of 15 amino acids.

This chain links TRBV2 with TRBJ1-1; D gene uncertain. Germline lookup yields CDR1 SNHLY and CDR2 FYNNEI. V lost 7 bases and J 0 bases, leaving 12 bases between the germline ends. The length of the CDR3 is 14 residues. The DNA for the CDR3 is TGTGCCAGCATGAGCCAGATCATGAACACTGAAGCTTTCTTT. It encodes CASMSQIMNTEAFF.

This clonotype was found a few times. The rearrangement uses TRBV27 and TRBJ2-7, with D possibly matching TRBD1 (6 bases). Trimming pared 6 bases from V and 6 bases from J, leaving 15 bases between. The CDR3 is 13 amino acids. Germline lookup yields CDR1 MNHEY and CDR2 SMNVEV (reference sequence). CDR3 loop: CASSSYQGREQYF. The DNA for the CDR3 is TGTGCCAGCAGCTCCTATCAGGGGCGCGAGCAGTACTTC.

The rearrangement joins TRBV21-1 to TRBJ1-4; the DNA was not compared with TRBD1, the D call given in the table. TRBV21-1 is a documented pseudogene. There are 17 residues in the CDR3. CDR3: CASSKVDRGGTNEKLFF. The CDR3 DNA follows: TGTGCCAGCAGCAAAGTTGACAGGGGGGGAACTAATGAAAAACTGTTTTTT.

V gene TRBV7-2 combines with J gene TRBJ1-2; D ambiguous. The CDR3 length is 14 residues. Germline loops: CDR1 SGHTA, CDR2 FQGNSA. Trimming cost V 6 bases and J 0 bases, with 11 bases left between them. In DNA, the CDR3 is TGTGCCAGCAGACCCCCCAGTACTAACTATGGCTACACCTTC. Translated: CASRPPSTNYGYTF.

This clonotype was seen at least ten times. The chain joins TRBV4-1 to TRBJ2-5; 8 bases are a match to TRBD2. This CDR3 region has 14 residues. Germline lookup yields CDR1 MGHRA and CDR2 YSYEKL. The junction had 3 bases not matched to a gene; V was cut back by 2 bases and J by 4 bases. The CDR3 coding sequence is TGCGCCAGCAGCCAAACGGCGGGGGGAGAGACCCAGTACTTC. Amino acids: CASSQTAGGETQYF.

The rearrangement joins TRBV30 to TRBJ2-1; 8 bases map to TRBD2. CDR1 and CDR2 (germline): GTSNPN, SVGIG (reference sequence). The CDR3 is 15 amino acids. Germline trimming cut 4 bases from V and 3 bases from J; bases unmatched to any gene: 8. DNA for the CDR3: TGTGCCTGGACTAAGGTAGCGGGACACTACAATGAGCAGTTCTTC. As protein: CAWTKVAGHYNEQFF.

The chain is built from TRBV5-6 and TRBJ1-1, with D possibly TRBD1 on 5 matching bases. This CDR3 is built from 13 residues. Trimming took 4 bases from V and 1 from J, leaving 8 bases between them. From germline, CDR1 is SGHDT and CDR2 YYEEEE. The CDR3 sequence: CASSEQANTEAFF. The CDR3 region has the DNA TGTGCCAGCAGCGAACAGGCGAACACTGAAGCTTTCTTT.

This clonotype was observed a few times. The rearrangement joins TRBV3-1 to TRBJ2-1; 9 bases are a match to TRBD2. Trimming removed 6 bases from V and 3 bases from J; junction bases left unmatched: 6. This CDR3 spans 15 amino acids. Germline CDR1 reads LGHDT; CDR2 reads YNNKEL (reference sequence). CDR3 coding DNA: TGTGCCAGCAGAAAAGCGGGGGGCTTCTACAATGAGCAGTTCTTC. Encoded protein: CASRKAGGFYNEQFF.